The clone carrying this T cell receptor (beta chain) was detected many times. Its antigen remains unidentified. The CDR3 sequence is 19 residues long. Trimming cost V 0 bases and J 1 base; bases outside gene matches: 12. The V gene's germline CDR1 is SEHNR and CDR2 FQNEAQ (reference sequence). This record comes from a study of regulatory T cells in long-lasting Graves disease. General observations from the study: Persistent disease favored TRBV28, TRBJ1-2 and TRBJ2-5.

Arm-PCR with iRepertoire HTBI primers amplified the CDR3 regions for these TCR beta libraries. In the original analysis: Sample data revealed about 62 TRBV and over eleven TRBJ segments. TCRdb passed the multiplex PCR reads through MiXCR, listing each CDR3 protein once. These V and J calls derive from TCRdb rather than the authors' analysis. This table has a few hundred thousand distinct CDR3 sequences, about a quarter appearing once. This sample's time point: persistent/refractory GD, antithyroid drugs over 5 years with positive TRAb. PBMCs provided the RNA from which the TCR library was made. The chain is built from TRBV7-9 and TRBJ2-5; 9 bases line up with TRBD2. The receptor's source is a female donor with Graves disease. The source was peripheral blood mononuclear cells (PBMCs), collected when the disease was refractory, from a patient treated with antithyroid drugs. DNA for the CDR3: TGTGCCAGCAGCTTAGCGGCCGGTAGCGGGAGAGGCAGCCAAGAGACCCAGTACTTC. It is translated as CASSLAAGSGRGSQETQYF.